Shown below are 26 T cell receptor beta chains from a single sample sequenced in a study of shared clonotypes between healthy human individuals. Produced via immunoSEQ multiplex PCR; TCRdb's table is partial and in-frame only. The table lists about 2 million clones, about 95% of them singletons. In the naive CD8 group, cells lacked CD45RO and were positively selected for CCR7, so terminally differentiated effector memory CD45RA+ cells were left out. The sequencing input was naive CD8+ T cells sorted from blood. These receptors came from a man aged 18-30 years in good health.

The J gene is TRBJ2-5, the V gene TRBV27, with TRBD2 matching 11 bases. Germline assignment: CDR1 MNHEY and CDR2 SMNVEV (reference sequence). V trimming: 5 bases; J trimming: 5 bases; junction bases outside the gene matches: 13. The CDR3 contains 17 residues. CDR3 protein: CASSLHLASGGSETQYF. The CDR3 coding sequence is TGTGCCAGCAGTCTCCACCTCGCTAGCGGGGGGTCGGAGACCCAGTACTTC.

The V gene is TRBV7-9, the J gene TRBJ1-4; D call uncertain. The CDR3 has 15 amino acids. V lost 4 bases, J lost 6 bases, and 15 bases lay in between. Germline V lookup: CDR1 SEHNR, CDR2 FQNEAQ (reference sequence). The CDR3 sequence: CASSSTSNTDEKLFF. The CDR3 nucleotides are TGTGCCAGCAGCTCCACATCAAATACGGATGAAAAACTGTTTTTT. The variable domain in full, completed from reference TRBV7-9 and TRBJ1-4, reads DTGVSQNPRHKITKRGQNVTFRCDPISEHNRLYWYRQTLGQGPEFLTYFQNEAQLEKSRLLSDRFSAERPKGSFSTLEIQRTEQGDSAMYLCASSSTSNTDEKLFFGSGTQLSVL.

The CDR3 protein is CASSLSVGTASYNEQFF. The CDR3 region has the DNA TGTGCCAGCAGTTTATCAGTGGGGACAGCTAGTTACAATGAGCAGTTCTTC. This rearrangement joins TRBV27 to TRBJ2-1; 7 bases fit TRBD1. The length of the CDR3 is 17 residues. Per the germline V gene, CDR1 is MNHEY and CDR2 is SMNVEV (reference sequence). After removal of 0 bases from V and 4 bases from J, the junction contained 9 bases not matched to a gene.

V gene TRBV4-1 combines with J gene TRBJ1-1; D not resolved. The germline CDR1 and CDR2 sequences are MGHRA and YSYEKL. This CDR3 contains 15 residues. V was clipped by 1 base and J by 7 bases, with 16 bases between them. CDR3 coding DNA: TGCGCCAGCAGCCAAGGAGTGGCCGCCAGACATGAAGCTTTCTTT. Residues: CASSQGVAARHEAFF.

The chain employs TRBV2 and TRBJ2-1; D unresolved. Between the trimmed V and J ends, which lost 10 bases and 3 bases, there was a span of 16 bases. The germline V gene has CDR1 SNHLY and CDR2 FYNNEI. The CDR3 contains 14 residues. This chain's CDR3 is CATERSRDYNEQFF. CDR3 in DNA: TGTGCCACCGAAAGGAGCCGCGACTACAATGAGCAGTTCTTC. Together with reference TRBV2 and TRBJ2-1, the CDR3 gives the full variable domain: EPEVTQTPSHQVTQMGQEVILRCVPISNHLYFYWYRQILGQKVEFLVSFYNNEISEKSEIFDDQFSVERPDGSNFTLKIRSTKLEDSAMYFCATERSRDYNEQFFGPGTRLTVL.

The J gene is TRBJ2-7, the V gene TRBV27, with D tentatively TRBD1 (6 bases). This CDR3 has 15 residues. V was shortened by 4 bases and J by 4 bases, with 17 bases between the two germline ends. Germline CDR1 is MNHEY and CDR2 is SMNVEV (reference sequence). Here the CDR3 reads CASSSGVGPFYEQYF. CDR3 in DNA: TGTGCCAGCAGTTCAGGGGTAGGGCCGTTTTACGAGCAGTACTTC.

V is TRBV4-3 and J is TRBJ2-2; 11 bases map to TRBD1. This CDR3 is built from 16 residues. From germline, CDR1 is LGHNA and CDR2 YSLEER. Trimming at V came to 3 bases and at J to 7 bases, leaving 7 bases not matched to a gene. The CDR3 coding sequence is TGCGCCAGCAGCCACCTTGGACAGGGGGCTATCGGGGAGCTGTTTTTT. Protein product: CASSHLGQGAIGELFF.

This clone appeared once. The V and J genes are TRBV7-2 and TRBJ2-1; D possibly uses TRBD1 or TRBD2 (5 bases each). CDR3 length: 16 amino acids. V was cut by 1 base and J by 3 bases, with 13 bases left in between. Germline CDR1 and CDR2: SGHTA and FQGNSA. The CDR3 spells CASSLVRGSYYNEQFF. Here the CDR3 DNA reads TGTGCCAGCAGCTTAGTTCGGGGCAGCTACTACAATGAGCAGTTCTTC.

The chain joins TRBV28 to TRBJ2-1; tentatively, D is TRBD2 (6 bases). This CDR3 has 16 amino acids. Trimming took off 5 bases at V and 0 bases at J, with 14 bases between the two ends. Germline V gene lookup returns CDR1 MDHEN and CDR2 SYDVKM. The CDR3 reads CASSPTGDHSYNEQFF. The CDR3 DNA reads as TGTGCCAGCAGTCCCACGGGGGACCACTCCTACAATGAGCAGTTCTTC.

The V gene is TRBV19, the J gene TRBJ2-1; 10 bases map to TRBD2. Germline loops: CDR1 LNHDA, CDR2 SQIVND (reference sequence). CDR3 length equals 19 residues. Unmatched junction bases numbered 14, after V lost 4 bases and J lost 2 bases. The CDR3 protein is CASSTLAGAGSEAYNEQFF. In DNA, the CDR3 is TGTGCCAGTAGTACCCTAGCGGGAGCCGGCAGCGAGGCCTACAATGAGCAGTTCTTC.

The chain has TRBV5-1 and TRBJ2-2; TRBD2 agrees at 9 bases. Losses at the gene ends were 4 bases for V and 2 bases for J; bases not matched to a gene: 6. The CDR3 runs 16 residues. CDR1 and CDR2 (germline): SGHRS, YFSETQ. The CDR3, as DNA: TGCGCCAGCAGCCCAGGACTAGCGTATAACACCGGGGAGCTGTTTTTT. It codes for CASSPGLAYNTGELFF.

The chain couples TRBV23-1 to TRBJ2-2, with 7 bases matching TRBD1. TRBV23-1 is known as an ORF, though its function is uncertain. The CDR3 consists of 21 residues. V shed 0 bases and J 5 bases; nucleotides not matched to a gene: 21. This chain's CDR3 is CASSQSGMDRIQGKETGELFF. CDR3 DNA: TGCGCCAGCAGTCAATCTGGGATGGACAGGATCCAAGGTAAGGAAACCGGGGAGCTGTTTTTT.

The V and J genes are TRBV4-1 and TRBJ2-1; D is undetermined. The germline V and J ends were trimmed by 0 bases and 10 bases, with 10 bases remaining between them. CDR1 MGHRA and CDR2 YSYEKL come from the germline V gene. CDR3 length: 13 amino acids. In DNA form, the CDR3 reads TGCGCCAGCAGCCAAGATCGGAAGAGCGAGCAGTTCTTC. Its protein product is CASSQDRKSEQFF.

The V and J genes are TRBV19 and TRBJ2-1; 7 bases align to TRBD1. V was pared by 3 bases and J by 10 bases, with 18 bases of the junction left unmatched. Germline lookup yields CDR1 LNHDA and CDR2 SQIVND (reference sequence). This CDR3 has 17 residues. In DNA form, the CDR3 reads TGTGCCAGTAGTATCCAATTCGAATTCGAGGGGGCGAAGGAGCAGTTCTTC. Its protein product is CASSIQFEFEGAKEQFF.

The chain is built from TRBV4-3 and TRBJ2-1; tentative D call: TRBD2 (5 bases). Germline CDR1 reads LGHNA; CDR2 reads YSLEER. Between the trimmed V and J ends, which lost 4 bases and 3 bases, there was a span of 13 bases. This CDR3 contains 15 residues. Here the CDR3 reads CASSPGASSYNEQFF. DNA of the CDR3: TGCGCCAGCAGCCCCGGCGCTAGCAGCTACAATGAGCAGTTCTTC.

The DNA for the CDR3 is TGTGCCAGCAGCGTAGACGGGAGCCTCTCCTACGAGCAGTACTTC. Its protein product is CASSVDGSLSYEQYF. The chain has TRBV9 and TRBJ2-7; D is perhaps TRBD2 (6 bases). V was cut by 0 bases and J by 0 bases, with 10 bases left in between. This CDR3 comprises 15 residues. Germline CDR1 SGDLS, CDR2 YYNGEE.

In nucleotides, the CDR3 is TGTGCTAATTTCCCGTACCCGGGGAGGGACACTGAAGCTTTCTTT. Translating it yields CANFPYPGRDTEAFF. The J gene is TRBJ1-1, the V gene TRBV12-5; D ambiguous. Germline V CDR1 and CDR2: LGHNT, FRNRAP. The V end was cut by 10 bases, the J end by 3 bases, with 21 bases between. The CDR3 is 15 amino acids.

The chain combines TRBV10-2 with TRBJ2-7; 8 positions agree with TRBD2. J lost 11 bases, V lost 8 bases, and 14 bases had no gene match. CDR1 and CDR2 (germline): WSHSY, SAAADI. CDR3 length equals 13 residues. The CDR3 loop reads CASGPAGAVYKYF. The DNA for the CDR3 is TGCGCCAGCGGGCCAGCGGGAGCGGTTTATAAGTACTTC.

This chain connects TRBV27 to TRBJ2-7; TRBD1 agrees at 11 bases. This CDR3 has 14 residues. V gave up 2 bases and J gave up 5 bases; unmatched junction bases: 2. Germline V lookup: CDR1 MNHEY, CDR2 SMNVEV (reference sequence). The CDR3 DNA reads as TGTGCCAGCAGTTTAAGGACAGGGGGCAACGAGCAGTACTTC. It specifies CASSLRTGGNEQYF.

The rearrangement uses TRBV15 and TRBJ1-5; D gene uncertain. Germline V gene data show CDR1 as LNHNV and CDR2 as YYDKDF (reference sequence). The CDR3 length is 14 residues. The V end was cut by 1 base, the J end by 4 bases, with 8 bases between. CDR3 protein: CATSRVEDNQPQHF. In DNA, the CDR3 is TGTGCCACCAGCAGAGTGGAGGATAATCAGCCCCAGCATTTT.

The rearrangement joins TRBV7-9 to TRBJ2-1; the match to TRBD2 covers 10 bases. Per germline, CDR1 SEHNR and CDR2 FQNEAQ (reference sequence). J lost 3 bases, V lost 10 bases, and 15 bases had no gene match. This CDR3 is built from 17 residues. The CDR3 sequence: CATSTGTSATNYNEQFF. In DNA, the CDR3 is TGTGCCACCTCGACCGGGACTAGCGCGACTAACTACAATGAGCAGTTCTTC. The whole variable domain, remainder taken from reference TRBV7-9 and TRBJ2-1, is DTGVSQNPRHKITKRGQNVTFRCDPISEHNRLYWYRQTLGQGPEFLTYFQNEAQLEKSRLLSDRFSAERPKGSFSTLEIQRTEQGDSAMYLCATSTGTSATNYNEQFFGPGTRLTVL.

This chain uses TRBV9 with TRBJ2-1; D ambiguous. Looked up from germline, CDR1 is SGDLS and CDR2 is YYNGEE. This CDR3 region has 13 residues. V lost 0 bases and J lost 5, with 6 bases in between. The CDR3 reads CASSVVVHNEQFF. CDR3 nucleotides: TGTGCCAGCAGCGTAGTTGTCCACAATGAGCAGTTCTTC.

The chain uses TRBV9 and TRBJ2-2, with 14 nucleotides matching TRBD2. The junction had 8 bases not matched to a gene; V was cut back by 4 bases and J by 3 bases. CDR1 and CDR2 from the germline V gene are SGDLS and YYNGEE. The CDR3 is made up of 18 amino acids. The CDR3 loop reads CASSIKGLAGVDTGELFF. CDR3 DNA sequence: TGTGCCAGCAGCATTAAGGGACTAGCGGGAGTCGACACCGGGGAGCTGTTTTTT.

The V call is TRBV10-3, the J call TRBJ1-1; 7 bases map to TRBD1. V shed 7 bases, J shed 4 bases, and the junction held 3 bases outside the gene matches. Germline V gives CDR1 ENHRY, CDR2 SYGVKD. This CDR3 has 12 amino acids. CDR3 bases: TGTGCCATCAATGGGGACAGCACTGAAGCTTTCTTT. Its protein product is CAINGDSTEAFF.

The rearrangement joins TRBV5-1 to TRBJ1-1; D perhaps matches TRBD1 (5 bases). CDR3 length: 14 residues. Trimming shortened V by 0 bases and J by 4 bases, and 10 bases separated the two germline ends. Germline-derived CDR1 and CDR2 are SGHRS and YFSETQ. The CDR3 loop is CASSLAAGTTEAFF. CDR3 DNA: TGCGCCAGCAGCTTGGCGGCAGGGACCACTGAAGCTTTCTTT.

The V and J genes are TRBV2 and TRBJ2-5, with a possible D match to TRBD1 (6 bases). This CDR3 contains 14 residues. In germline, CDR1 is SNHLY, CDR2 FYNNEI. The ends were cut back, 4 bases at V and 5 bases at J, with 14 bases in the middle. In nucleotides, the CDR3 is TGTGCCAGCAGTGCGACAGGTTTAGGGGAGACCCAGTACTTC. Residues: CASSATGLGETQYF. Based on the CDR3 plus reference TRBV2 and TRBJ2-5, the full variable domain is EPEVTQTPSHQVTQMGQEVILRCVPISNHLYFYWYRQILGQKVEFLVSFYNNEISEKSEIFDDQFSVERPDGSNFTLKIRSTKLEDSAMYFCASSATGLGETQYFGPGTRLLVL.